The 12 T cell receptor beta chains presented below share a single source sample, sequenced in a study of blood T cell repertoires in COVID-19. TCRdb keeps only in-frame clones here, not all; method: immunoSEQ multiplex PCR. The table records under 250,000 clones, around 80% of them present only once. Source material: peripheral blood. All receptors derive from a woman under 30 with acute or convalescent COVID-19.

The V call is TRBV4-3, the J call TRBJ2-3; 10 nucleotides match TRBD1. The junction had 5 bases not matched to a gene; V was cut back by 3 bases and J by 5 bases. The CDR3 has 15 amino acids. CDR1 is LGHNA, CDR2 YSLEER, per germline. The CDR3 nucleotides are TGCGCCAGCAGCCAGACAGGGGGCGCGGGAGATACGCAGTATTTT. Residues: CASSQTGGAGDTQYF.

This clone was found once. CDR3 DNA sequence: TGTGCCAGCAGTTACCCCCAGGGGACTGAAGCTTTCTTT. Translated: CASSYPQGTEAFF. This chain joins TRBV6-5 and TRBJ1-1, with D possibly matching TRBD1 (6 bases). V was shortened by 2 bases and J by 5 bases, with 9 bases between the two germline ends. Germline values: CDR1 MNHEY, CDR2 SVGAGI. The CDR3 extends over 13 amino acids.

The chain recombines TRBV10-3 with TRBJ2-7, with a possible D match to TRBD1 (6 bases). CDR1 and CDR2 from the germline V gene are ENHRY and SYGVKD. The CDR3 has 14 residues. V lost 3 bases to trimming and J lost 4 bases, with 13 bases between them. CDR3 amino acids: CAISDRGSLYEQYF. The CDR3 region has the DNA TGTGCCATCAGTGATAGGGGGAGCTTGTACGAGCAGTACTTC.

This chain uses TRBV4-1 with TRBJ2-7; the D gene is possibly TRBD1 (5 bases). This CDR3 has 14 amino acids. Germline V lookup: CDR1 MGHRA, CDR2 YSYEKL. The ends were cut back, 3 bases at V and 2 bases at J, with 11 bases in the middle. CDR3 region: CASSHTTETYEQYF. The CDR3, as DNA: TGCGCCAGCAGCCACACGACAGAAACCTACGAGCAGTACTTC.

The V and J genes are TRBV5-1 and TRBJ2-5, with 7 bases aligning to TRBD2. This CDR3 spans 15 amino acids. Trimming cost V 3 bases and J 1 base; bases outside gene matches: 6. CDR1 and CDR2 from the germline V gene are SGHRS and YFSETQ. In DNA, the CDR3 is TGCGCCAGCAGCTCATATAGCGGGCCCCAAGAGACCCAGTACTTC. As protein: CASSSYSGPQETQYF.

The genes are TRBV10-1 and TRBJ2-3; 10 bases are shared with TRBD2. Per germline, CDR1 WNHNN and CDR2 SYGVQD (reference sequence). V gave up 4 bases and J gave up 0 bases; unmatched junction bases: 4. The CDR3 has 16 amino acids. CDR3 DNA sequence: TGCGCCAGCAGTGGGGAGACTAGCGGGAGCACAGATACGCAGTATTTT. Translating gives CASSGETSGSTDTQYF.

The V call is TRBV9, the J call TRBJ2-5; 7 positions match TRBD1. V gave up 0 bases and J gave up 4 bases; unmatched junction bases: 9. The CDR3 length is 16 residues. Germline V gene lookup returns CDR1 SGDLS and CDR2 YYNGEE. The CDR3 region has the DNA TGTGCCAGCAGCGTAGCGTCAGGGGGAACCCGAGAGACCCAGTACTTC. The encoded protein is CASSVASGGTRETQYF. The complete variable domain, with remaining parts taken from reference TRBV9 and TRBJ2-5, reads DSGVTQTPKHLITATGQRVTLRCSPRSGDLSVYWYQQSLDQGLQFLIQYYNGEERAKGNILERFSAQQFPDLHSELNLSSLELGDSALYFCASSVASGGTRETQYFGPGTRLLVL.

V usage is TRBV18 and J usage is TRBJ2-7, with a tentative D call TRBD2 (5 bases). This CDR3 contains 16 residues. Germline V gives CDR1 KGHSH, CDR2 LQKENI. V was clipped by 3 bases and J by 0 bases, with 15 bases between them. Written as DNA, the CDR3 is TGTGCCAGCTCACCGCTAGCTACTAACCCCTCCTACGAGCAGTACTTC. Protein product: CASSPLATNPSYEQYF.

The chain recombines TRBV19 with TRBJ2-7; tentatively, D is TRBD1 (5 bases). The ends were cut back, 11 bases at V and 3 bases at J, with 14 bases in the middle. CDR3 size: 12 residues. The V gene's germline CDR1 is LNHDA and CDR2 SQIVND (reference sequence). The CDR3 spells CALNDRSYEQYF. CDR3 coding DNA: TGTGCCCTGAACGACAGAAGCTACGAGCAGTACTTC.

This clone appeared a few times. This chain uses TRBV6-5 with TRBJ1-1, with D possibly matching TRBD1 (5 bases). V was cut by 8 bases and J by 5 bases, with 15 bases left in between. CDR3 length: 13 residues. The germline V gene encodes CDR1 MNHEY and CDR2 SVGAGI. Written as DNA, the CDR3 is TGTGCCAGCGGAAGGGACTGGGAAACTGAAGCTTTCTTT. This sequence encodes CASGRDWETEAFF.

The chain is built from TRBV6-2 or TRBV6-3 and TRBJ2-7, with D hard to call. The CDR3 totals 12 residues. CDR1 and CDR2 from the germline V gene are MNHEY and SVGEGT. Trimming took off 4 bases at V and 4 bases at J, with 8 bases between the two ends. The DNA for the CDR3 is TGTGCCAGCAGTTGGTCCGGTTACGAGCAGTACTTC. Translating it yields CASSWSGYEQYF.

This chain joins TRBV7-2 and TRBJ2-1, with 9 bases aligning to TRBD1. The CDR3 has 15 amino acids. Unmatched junction bases numbered 4, after V lost 1 base and J lost 6 bases. Germline CDR1 and CDR2: SGHTA and FQGNSA. CDR3 sequence: CASSLGDRVTNEQFF. The CDR3 nucleotides read TGTGCCAGCAGCTTAGGGGACAGGGTCACCAATGAGCAGTTCTTC.